This is a list of T cell receptor beta chains from one sample in a study of T cell repertoires in cytomegalovirus infection. TCRdb independently ran MiXCR on the reads; one entry per CDR3 protein. This sample carries 300,000 or so distinct CDR3 sequences, around 25% of them seen once, and the ten largest clones take about 14%. Their antigen targets remain unknown. Sequencing used cultured PBMCs, obtained from culture after CMV antigen stimulation. These receptors were obtained from a human donor in good health (CMV status not recorded). Some clones in this sample may be carry-over from other donors' samples. Both conserved end residues are part of each CDR3. The D gene is left open where the match is weak. Clone size is given for some rows only: seen once, a few or many times, or a class if the clone is expanded.

clone size,D gene,V gene,J gene,CDR3 protein,CDR3 DNA
.,.,TRBV7-2,TRBJ2-2,CASSLDGTNAGELFF,TGTGCCAGCAGCTTAGATGGGACCAACGCCGGGGAGCTGTTTTTT
.,TRBD2,TRBV4-3,TRBJ2-1,CASSQEMAGVYNEQFF,TGCGCCAGCAGCCAAGAAATGGCGGGAGTTTACAATGAGCAGTTCTTC
few,.,TRBV7-2,TRBJ2-5,CASSSGLAAAQYF,TGTGCCAGCAGCTCGGGACTCGCGGCGGCCCAGTACTTC
.,.,TRBV19,TRBJ1-2,CASSLGTSYGYTF,TGTGCCAGTAGTCTGGGGACAAGTTATGGCTACACCTTC
few,.,TRBV6-2/TRBV6-3,TRBJ2-1,CASSYSGWASYNEQFF,TGTGCCAGCAGTTACTCAGGTTGGGCTTCCTACAATGAGCAGTTCTTC
.,.,TRBV27,TRBJ2-3,CASSLQWGGSTDTQYF,TGTGCCAGCAGCTTGCAGTGGGGCGGGAGCACAGATACGCAGTATTTT
few,.,TRBV11-2,TRBJ2-1,CASSSGGRSREEQFF,TGTGCCAGCAGCTCCGGCGGCCGGAGCCGGGAAGAGCAGTTCTTC
few,.,TRBV28,TRBJ1-4,CASRTRGRGEKLFF,TGTGCCAGCAGAACACGGGGGCGAGGAGAAAAACTGTTTTTT
few,.,TRBV6-1,TRBJ2-7,CASKPYSGYEQYF,TGTGCCAGTAAACCCTATTCTGGCTACGAGCAGTACTTC
few,.,TRBV11-2,TRBJ2-6,CASSLQGRVSGANVLTF,TGTGCCAGCAGCTTACAGGGCAGGGTCTCTGGGGCCAACGTCCTGACTTTC
.,TRBD2,TRBV19,TRBJ2-3,CASSLPKTSGSTDTQYF,TGTGCCAGTAGTCTCCCGAAGACTAGCGGGAGCACAGATACGCAGTATTTT
.,.,TRBV6-2/TRBV6-3,TRBJ2-3,CASSYRVSSDTQYF,TGTGCCAGCAGTTACCGGGTTTCTTCGGATACGCAGTATTTT
many,.,TRBV10-3,TRBJ1-5,CAIGEPTGGDQPQHF,TGTGCCATCGGGGAACCGACAGGCGGGGATCAGCCCCAGCATTTT
.,.,TRBV5-6,TRBJ1-1,CASSRGGVEAFF,TGTGCCAGCAGTCGGGGGGGGGTTGAGGCTTTCTTT
.,.,TRBV5-1,TRBJ1-2,CASRALNYGYTF,TGCGCCAGCAGGGCGCTTAACTATGGCTACACCTTC
.,TRBD1,TRBV27,TRBJ1-5,CARDRTNNQPQHF,TGTGCACGGGACAGGACGAACAATCAGCCCCAGCATTTT
many,.,TRBV7-2,TRBJ1-6,CASSLLRVSGTGPNSPLHF,TGTGCCAGCAGCTTACTTCGAGTTTCAGGGACCGGACCTAATTCACCCCTCCACTTT
few,.,TRBV12-3/TRBV12-4,TRBJ1-5,CASSSLALGGGNQPQHF,TGTGCCAGCAGCTCCTTGGCCCTTGGGGGAGGCAATCAGCCCCAGCATTTT
few,.,TRBV19,TRBJ1-1,CASSFKGWTFF,TGTGCCAGTAGTTTCAAGGGGTGGACTTTCTTT
.,TRBD2,TRBV27,TRBJ2-4,CASRGLAYIQYF,TGTGCCAGTAGAGGACTAGCCTACATTCAGTACTTC
few,.,TRBV12-3/TRBV12-4,TRBJ1-1,CASSLYPDRRNTEAFF,TGTGCCAGCAGTTTATATCCAGACAGGAGGAACACTGAAGCTTTCTTT
many,.,TRBV19,TRBJ2-3,CASSMGLQGTQYF,TGTGCCAGTAGTATGGGTCTCCAGGGTACGCAGTATTTT
few,TRBD1,TRBV2,TRBJ1-2,CASLTGGFYGYTF,TGTGCCAGCCTTACAGGGGGCTTCTATGGCTACACCTTC
.,TRBD1,TRBV28,TRBJ2-2,CASSLHRGTNTGELFF,TGTGCCAGCAGCCTACACAGGGGTACGAACACCGGGGAGCTGTTTTTT
few,TRBD2,TRBV19,TRBJ2-3,CASSGLAGDRGDTQYF,TGTGCCAGTAGTGGACTAGCGGGAGACCGGGGAGATACGCAGTATTTT
.,TRBD2,TRBV20-1,TRBJ2-7,CSARNPSGRQGEQYF,TGCAGTGCTAGAAACCCTAGCGGGAGGCAGGGGGAGCAGTACTTC
.,TRBD2,TRBV9,TRBJ2-1,CASSVMGTSGYNEQFF,TGTGCCAGCAGCGTCATGGGGACTAGCGGGTACAATGAGCAGTTCTTC
few,TRBD1,TRBV7-7,TRBJ2-5,CASSLGGQGVQETQYF,TGTGCCAGCAGCTTGGGAGGACAGGGGGTTCAAGAGACCCAGTACTTC
few,.,TRBV5-8,TRBJ2-3,CASSLAGFADTQYF,TGTGCCAGCAGCTTGGCGGGATTCGCAGATACGCAGTATTTT
many,TRBD2,TRBV7-2,TRBJ2-3,CASSLIRAGVGGRTDTQYF,TGTGCCAGCAGCTTAATCCGAGCGGGAGTGGGGGGCCGCACAGATACGCAGTATTTT
many,.,TRBV7-2,TRBJ2-7,CASSFFRANYEQYF,TGTGCCAGCAGCTTCTTCCGGGCCAATTACGAGCAGTACTTC
few,.,TRBV19,TRBJ1-5,CASSPGSGHQPQHF,TGTGCCAGTAGCCCGGGCTCGGGACATCAGCCCCAGCATTTT